The 5 T cell receptor beta chains below were found in one sample sequenced in a study of cytomegalovirus exposure and HLA in healthy donors. Primers included in the PCR were 60 Vbeta and 13 Jbeta primers. TCRdb's copy holds only in-frame clones and misses some; the assay was immunoSEQ multiplex PCR. The sample has around 150,000 clones; around 79% are singletons. The sequenced sample consisted of PBMCs. These receptors were taken from a woman in her thirties in good health and CMV-seronegative.

This chain uses TRBV4-3 with TRBJ1-1; a possible D gene is TRBD1 (6 bases). Germline V CDR1 and CDR2: LGHNA, YSLEER. CDR3 size: 16 residues. Trimming cost V 0 bases and J 5 bases, with 16 bases left between them. This chain's CDR3 is CASSQDPITGSTEAFF. DNA of the CDR3: TGCGCCAGCAGCCAAGATCCGATAACAGGGTCGACTGAAGCTTTCTTT.

The chain combines TRBV15 with TRBJ1-2, with D perhaps matching TRBD1 (6 bases). The CDR3 has 13 residues. CDR1 and CDR2 (germline): LNHNV, YYDKDF (reference sequence). Trimming left V 5 bases short and J 8 bases short, with 15 bases between. CDR3 loop: CATSSRGATGYTF. The CDR3 region has the DNA TGTGCCACCAGCTCCCGGGGGGCCACGGGCTACACCTTC.

J is TRBJ1-6 and V is TRBV7-2; D is possibly TRBD1 (5 bases). The CDR3 is 15 amino acids. Between the trimmed V and J ends, which lost 7 bases and 6 bases, there was a span of 16 bases. Germline assignment: CDR1 SGHTA and CDR2 FQGNSA. CDR3 sequence (DNA): TGTGCCAGCACCGGGGGAGGCGAATTTAATTCACCCCTCCACTTT. Amino acids: CASTGGGEFNSPLHF.

This chain connects TRBV6-5 to TRBJ2-7; 10 bases line up with TRBD1. Trimming took 2 bases from V and 2 from J; bases not matched to a gene: 3. The germline gives CDR1 MNHEY, CDR2 SVGAGI. This CDR3 region has 15 residues. In DNA, the CDR3 is TGTGCCAGCAGTTACCGGGACAGGGGAGCCTACGAGCAGTACTTC. Translated, it gives CASSYRDRGAYEQYF.

The chain is built from TRBV19 and TRBJ2-3, with a tentative D call TRBD1 (5 bases). Between the trimmed V and J ends, which lost 6 bases and 6 bases, there was a span of 10 bases. The CDR3 spans 12 residues. Germline CDR1 and CDR2: LNHDA and SQIVND (reference sequence). In DNA form, the CDR3 reads TGTGCCAGTAGCCAGGGCCTCGATACGCAGTATTTT. The encoded protein is CASSQGLDTQYF.